The 20 T cell receptor beta chains in this list originate from one sample, sequenced in a study of cytomegalovirus exposure and HLA in healthy donors. Researchers ran the PCR with 60 Vbeta and 13 Jbeta primers. Generated by immunoSEQ multiplex PCR, the TCRdb table keeps only in-frame clones and is missing some. The data show around 150,000 clones, 79% seen once. Sequenced material: PBMCs. The receptors stem from a man in his fifties or sixties in good health and CMV-seropositive.

On this clone itself: Mismatch with germline at one junction end may stem from a read error. The chain is built from TRBV7-7 and TRBJ2-2, with 7 bases that match TRBD2. Germline V gene lookup returns CDR1 SSHAT and CDR2 FNYEAQ (reference sequence). The CDR3 totals 17 residues. The DNA of the CDR3 is TGTGCTAGCAGCTTAGCAGCTAGCGGCCCGAACACCGGGGAGCTGTTTTTT. This encodes CASSLAASGPNTGELFF.

The genes are TRBV7-2 and TRBJ1-1, with 8 bases lining up with TRBD1. Germline CDR1 SGHTA, CDR2 FQGNSA. V was clipped by 2 bases and J by 5 bases; unmatched bases: 7. CDR3 length equals 15 residues. CDR3 nucleotides: TGTGCCAGCAGCTTACTAAGGCAGGGGGCGACTGAAGCTTTCTTT. As protein: CASSLLRQGATEAFF.

This clone turned up a few times. The chain carries TRBV7-6 and TRBJ2-5; D not certain. The closer fit of TRBJ2-7 to the DNA end suggests the J call may be wrong. This CDR3 is built from 14 residues. Germline CDR1 is SGHVS and CDR2 is FNYEAQ. In nucleotides, the CDR3 is TGTGCCAGCAGCTTGGAGCCCAGCTCCTACGAGCAGTACTTC. Amino acid sequence: CASSLEPSSYEQYF.

V usage is TRBV30 and J usage is TRBJ1-1, with D unresolved. V gave up 2 bases and J gave up 0 bases, with 10 bases separating them. CDR1 GTSNPN and CDR2 SVGIG come from the germline V gene (reference sequence). This CDR3 is built from 14 residues. The CDR3 here is CAWSPRQVNTEAFF. Written as DNA, the CDR3 is TGTGCCTGGAGTCCGAGACAAGTGAACACTGAAGCTTTCTTT.

The V gene is TRBV28, the J gene TRBJ1-1, with D maybe TRBD1 (6 bases). V was shortened by 2 bases and J by 0 bases, with 7 bases between the two germline ends. The CDR3 is made up of 14 amino acids. Germline V gene sequence: CDR1 MDHEN, CDR2 SYDVKM. The CDR3 protein is CASSLTGMNTEAFF. The CDR3 DNA is TGTGCCAGCAGTTTAACAGGGATGAACACTGAAGCTTTCTTT.

The chain recombines TRBV7-9 with TRBJ1-5, with TRBD1 as a possible D gene (6 bases). Germline CDR1 and CDR2: SEHNR and FQNEAQ (reference sequence). The CDR3 has 14 residues. Trimming left V 1 base short and J 7 bases short, with 11 bases between. The CDR3 DNA sequence: TGTGCCAGCAGCTTAGAGGGGGGGGGACAGCCCCAGCATTTT. Protein sequence: CASSLEGGGQPQHF.

The chain has TRBV10-3 and TRBJ2-7; the D gene is possibly TRBD1 (6 bases). CDR3 length: 13 amino acids. The germline V gene has CDR1 ENHRY and CDR2 SYGVKD. V was pared by 10 bases and J by 9 bases, with 22 bases between. The CDR3 nucleotides read TGTGCCACCATCCCCGAACAGGGTCTAGGGCAGTACTTC. This codes for CATIPEQGLGQYF.

The chain employs TRBV12-2 and TRBJ1-4; the table assigns TRBD1, which was not confirmed against the DNA. TRBV12-2 is noted as a pseudogene. CDR3 length: 16 residues. Written as DNA, the CDR3 is TGTGCAAGTCGCTTAGCGAGGAGACAGGGTGGTGAAAAACTGTTTTTT. Translating it yields CASRLARRQGGEKLFF.

This CDR3 reads CASSLGLASNEQFF. CDR3 coding DNA: TGCGCCAGCAGCCTGGGACTAGCGTCCAATGAGCAGTTCTTC. The V and J genes are TRBV5-1 and TRBJ2-1, with TRBD2 identical over 10 bases. This CDR3 is built from 14 residues. The germline gives CDR1 SGHRS, CDR2 YFSETQ. The V segment lost 4 bases and the J segment 6 bases; nucleotides outside the gene matches: 4. Looking up the rest from reference TRBV5-1 and TRBJ2-1 gives the full variable domain: KAGVTQTPRYLIKTRGQQVTLSCSPISGHRSVSWYQQTPGQGLQFLFEYFSETQRNKGNFPGRFSGRQFSNSRSEMNVSTLELGDSALYLCASSLGLASNEQFFGPGTRLTVL.

CDR3 sequence: CASSYQSGNTIYF. CDR3 in DNA: TGTGCCAGCAGCTACCAGTCTGGAAACACCATATATTTT. The rearrangement joins TRBV11-2 to TRBJ1-3; D not resolved. This CDR3 comprises 13 residues. The V and J ends lost 4 bases and 1 base respectively, with 5 bases between them. Looked up from germline, CDR1 is SGHAT and CDR2 is FQNNGV.

V gene TRBV15 combines with J gene TRBJ2-2; 9 bases are shared with TRBD1. Germline CDR1 LNHNV, CDR2 YYDKDF (reference sequence). J lost 3 bases, V lost 6 bases, and 8 bases had no gene match. There are 16 residues in the CDR3. Written as DNA, the CDR3 is TGTGCCACCAGTAGACCGGGACAGGGCTACACCGGGGAGCTGTTTTTT. It encodes CATSRPGQGYTGELFF.

The rearrangement links TRBV28 to TRBJ1-1; D unresolved. This CDR3 has 14 amino acids. V gave up 4 bases and J gave up 8 bases, with 17 bases separating them. Germline-derived CDR1 and CDR2 are MDHEN and SYDVKM. CDR3 coding DNA: TGTGCCAGCAGTTCGTACGGGAGCCGGGCGGAAGCTTTCTTT. The encoded protein is CASSSYGSRAEAFF.

The V call is TRBV7-8, the J call TRBJ2-7, with D perhaps TRBD1 (5 bases). This CDR3 has 13 amino acids. V was shortened by 2 bases and J by 3 bases, with 8 bases between the two germline ends. CDR1 and CDR2 (germline): SGHVS, FQNEAQ. The CDR3 DNA reads as TGTGCCAGCAGCTTACACAGGAACTACGAGCAGTACTTC. Translating gives CASSLHRNYEQYF.

The J gene is TRBJ1-1, the V gene TRBV5-1; the match to TRBD1 covers 8 bases. V was pared by 2 bases and J by 4 bases, with 4 bases of the junction left unmatched. Germline V gene sequence: CDR1 SGHRS, CDR2 YFSETQ. This CDR3 is built from 14 residues. This CDR3 reads CASSFPDRGTEAFF. DNA for the CDR3: TGCGCCAGCAGCTTCCCCGACAGGGGCACTGAAGCTTTCTTT. The variable domain in full, completed from reference TRBV5-1 and TRBJ1-1, reads KAGVTQTPRYLIKTRGQQVTLSCSPISGHRSVSWYQQTPGQGLQFLFEYFSETQRNKGNFPGRFSGRQFSNSRSEMNVSTLELGDSALYLCASSFPDRGTEAFFGQGTRLTVV.

On this clone: At one end the junction does not follow the germline gene, possibly because of a read error. The chain carries TRBV7-7 and TRBJ2-5, with TRBD2 matching 12 bases. Germline V gene sequence: CDR1 SSHAT, CDR2 FNYEAQ (reference sequence). The CDR3 totals 16 residues. DNA of the CDR3: TGTGCTAGCAGCATTACGTTGACTAGCGGGAGTGAGACCCAGTACTTC. Its translation is CASSITLTSGSETQYF.

This clone has more than one count but fewer than ten. The chain combines TRBV7-9 with TRBJ2-1; D remains unclear. Germline loops: CDR1 SEHNR, CDR2 FQNEAQ (reference sequence). V shed 5 bases and J shed 5 bases, with 4 bases lying between them. The CDR3 consists of 11 residues. CDR3 sequence reads: CASSQNNEQFF. CDR3 coding DNA: TGTGCCAGCAGCCAAAACAATGAGCAGTTCTTC.

The chain uses TRBV10-3 and TRBJ1-5; 7 nucleotides match TRBD1. Germline V lookup: CDR1 ENHRY, CDR2 SYGVKD. This CDR3 has 13 amino acids. The CDR3 nucleotides are TGTGCGGCCCGTGGAGGGGGCGATCAGCCCCAGCATTTT. The encoded protein is CAARGGGDQPQHF.

Comment on this clone: One end of the junction fails to match germline, which may point to a read error. J is TRBJ2-6 and V is TRBV7-9, with D possibly matching TRBD2 (5 bases). The CDR3 is 14 amino acids. Germline V gene sequence: CDR1 SEHNR, CDR2 FQNEAQ (reference sequence). CDR3 in amino acids: CSSSLARGANVLTF. The DNA for the CDR3 is TGTTCCAGCAGCTTAGCGAGAGGGGCCAACGTCCTGACTTTC.

The V gene is TRBV4-2, the J gene TRBJ2-3; D is undetermined. The length of the CDR3 is 14 residues. Trimming left V 4 bases short and J 2 bases short, with 10 bases between. Germline V CDR1 and CDR2: LGHNA, YNFKEQ. CDR3 sequence reads: CASSPGEITDTQYF. The CDR3 DNA reads TGTGCCAGCAGCCCGGGTGAAATCACAGATACGCAGTATTTT.

The chain couples TRBV9 to TRBJ1-3; TRBD1 aligns across 9 bases. The CDR3 is made up of 14 amino acids. The V gene's germline CDR1 is SGDLS and CDR2 YYNGEE. The trim removed 3 bases at V and 7 bases at J, leaving 5 bases unmatched. CDR3 in amino acids: CASSATGQGNTIYF. CDR3 DNA sequence: TGTGCCAGCAGCGCCACAGGACAGGGGAACACCATATATTTT.